These 8 T cell receptor beta chains were all obtained from the same sample, sequenced in a study of T cells in Graves' hyperthyroidism and ophthalmopathy. RNA transcripts gave rise to amplified TCR beta CDR3 regions. First-round RT-PCR of the TCR CDR3 relied on the HTBI primer set. TCRdb re-derived calls from the multiplex PCR reads in MiXCR, one entry per CDR3 protein. The sample includes about 380,000 distinct CDR3 sequences, about 15% seen only once; the top ten take around 19%. Sequencing was done on a sample of blood. All receptors come from a woman younger than 45 with Graves' ophthalmopathy.

This clonotype was counted many times. The chain recombines TRBV7-9 with TRBJ2-3; no clear D gene. V gave up 4 bases and J gave up 2 bases, with 13 bases separating them. The CDR3 length is 15 residues. Germline lookup yields CDR1 SEHNR and CDR2 FQNEAQ (reference sequence). The CDR3 sequence is CASSSSFKDTDTQYF. CDR3 in DNA: TGTGCCAGCAGCTCGAGCTTTAAAGACACAGATACGCAGTATTTT.

In this sample, this clonotype turned up a few times. Likely a read error: the CDR3 ends without its conserved phenylalanine or tryptophan. The chain combines TRBV9 with TRBJ1-1; D is unresolved. V was clipped by 2 bases and J by 0 bases, with 5 bases between them. This CDR3 contains 13 residues. Looked up from germline, CDR1 is SGDLS and CDR2 is YYNGEE. CDR3 nucleotides: TGTGCCAGCAGCGTTTATCTGAACACTGAAGCTTTCCTT. Protein product: CASSVYLNTEAFL.

On this clonotype itself: This could be a read error, since a much larger clone is one nucleotide away. The rearrangement joins TRBV6-1 to TRBJ1-2; 7 bases fit TRBD1. V lost 4 bases to trimming and J lost 5 bases; unmatched junction nucleotides: 13. This CDR3 comprises 16 residues. CDR1 is MNHNS and CDR2 is SASEGT in the germline V gene. In DNA form, the CDR3 reads TGTGCCAGCAGTGTCTCCGGGACAGAGGCATTGTATGGCTACACCTTC. It translates to CASSVSGTEALYGYTF.

This clonotype was counted ten times or more. The chain joins TRBV12-5 to TRBJ1-1, with a weak D call TRBD1 (6 bases). The V and J ends lost 5 bases and 8 bases respectively, with 15 bases between them. The CDR3 is 13 amino acids. The V gene's germline CDR1 is LGHNT and CDR2 FRNRAP. CDR3 nucleotide sequence: TGTGCTAGTGGTCCGTGGACAGAAAACGAAGCTTTCTTT. The encoded protein is CASGPWTENEAFF.

This clonotype was counted once. The chain uses TRBV6-1 and TRBJ1-5, with D uncertain. The CDR3 spans 14 residues. CDR1 and CDR2 from the germline V gene are MNHNS and SASEGT. The V gene lost 8 bases and the J gene lost 7 bases, with 18 bases spanning the gap. As DNA, the CDR3 is TGTGCCAGCTGGGCGGGTGTAACGGGGCAGCCCCAGCATTTT. Encoded protein: CASWAGVTGQPQHF.

The V gene is TRBV7-2, the J gene TRBJ2-1, with TRBD2 as a possible D gene (6 bases). CDR1 SGHTA and CDR2 FQGNSA come from the germline V gene. V was pared by 6 bases and J by 10 bases, with 19 bases between. The CDR3 runs 14 residues. CDR3 residues: CASRGGGRPGEQFF. In DNA form, the CDR3 reads TGTGCCAGCAGGGGGGGAGGAAGGCCGGGGGAGCAGTTCTTC.

The sample holds many counts of this clonotype. The chain recombines TRBV30 with TRBJ1-3; 7 nucleotides align to TRBD1. Germline loops: CDR1 GTSNPN, CDR2 SVGIG (reference sequence). V was pared by 6 bases and J by 5 bases, with 7 bases of the junction left unmatched. The CDR3 contains 13 residues. The CDR3 coding sequence is TGTGCCTGCCGCGGGACAGCGAGAAACACCATATATTTT. It specifies CACRGTARNTIYF.

The sample holds a few counts of this clonotype. CDR3 coding DNA: TGTGCCAGTAGTGCCAGGGAAATGGGAACCGGGGAGCTGTTTTTT. It specifies CASSAREMGTGELFF. The chain has TRBV19 and TRBJ2-2; D is perhaps TRBD1 (5 bases). This CDR3 has 15 residues. The V gene's germline CDR1 is LNHDA and CDR2 SQIVND (reference sequence). Trimming removed 5 bases at V and 5 bases at J, with 15 bases between.